This TCR beta chain is from a study of T cell responses to AZD1222 COVID-19 vaccine (dated by TCRdb to the early 2020s). Background for the entire study: A total of over 230 trial participants underwent TCR sequencing, of whom approximately 210 received two doses of AZD1222 and some 25 received two doses of the MenACWY control vaccine. Enrollment into the trials was organized by age into subgroups of 18-55, 56-69 and 70-plus years, and those subgroups contained roughly 140, 27 and 60 TCR-sequenced participants, respectively. What the work shows at the level of the full study, not this receptor alone: Because no day 14 peak-response samples were available, repertoires were characterized only after the peak T cell response. Conclusions about previously exposed vaccinees were limited because only a handful of AZD1222 recipients were SARS-CoV-2 seropositive at baseline. Epitopes outside the regions mutated in the B.1.351 and B.1.1.7 variants were reportedly recognized by nearly half of the unique spike-specific TCRs. The 56-69-year group was small, and its depth increase did not reach significance, likely because of low power. Vaccine-associated CD4 TCRs spanned the whole spike protein, with dominant responses in regions 160-218 and 743-854. Most participants were white British and females outnumbered males, and the authors suggested that clonal diversity may have been underestimated. After two AZD1222 doses, both the breadth and the depth of spike-specific TCRs were significantly higher than at day 0 and than in MenACWY recipients.

This specimen's time point label, interpreted: about 28 days (+/-7) after the second vaccine dose. AZD1222 recipients with second doses at about 4 weeks or about 12 weeks were pooled, because spike-specific TCR depth and breadth did not differ between schedules. The vaccinee samples were drawn from two UK trials, COV001 and COV002, one of which was a single-blind randomized controlled phase 2/3 trial testing AZD1222 (ChAdOx1 nCoV-19) in healthy adults. For TCRbeta chain sequencing, PBMC samples were collected from trial participants at day 0 and at day 28 after the second dose. The CDR3 regions of human TCRbeta chains were analyzed by immunosequencing. On the study's bioinformatics: TCRs in the repertoires were compared against a reference library of SARS-CoV-2-specific TCRs that had been generated with the MIRA antigen-specificity platform. Breadth was defined as the fraction of unique TCRs that were SARS-CoV-2-associated, and depth was defined as the fraction of total T cells that were SARS-CoV-2-associated. Using the MIRA data, every spike-specific TCR was mapped to the spike region that the TCR reacted to and assigned to either a CD4 or a CD8 class. Log10-transformed breadth and depth values were compared by one-way ANOVA with Sidak's multiple comparisons tests. The clones in this table, taken by TCRdb from immuneACCESS, are in-frame only. Not every clone is retained; where verified, under half of the shortfall comes from an unresolved V gene, and the cause of the rest is unknown. From that table come the V and J calls and clone size; the DNA was used to work out D and trimming. The sample contains 250,000 to 300,000 clones, around 92% of them found a single time. The ten largest clones take up around 0.6% of the sample.

The CDR3 contains 14 residues, cysteine and phenylalanine counted. Of the read, only the CDR3 DNA is kept; its 42 bases are in frame from base 1. CDR1 and CDR2 are drawn from the germline V gene: MNHEY, SVGAGI. The germline ends are 15 bases apart after V is trimmed by 6 bases and J by 3 bases. This clone was picked up one time. There is no known antigen for this receptor. Base-call qualities are not available, and no considerably larger clone is one nucleotide away. This sequence was found in an adult who received the AZD1222 COVID-19 vaccine. The sample was peripheral blood, taken 28 days after the second AZD1222 dose. The V gene is TRBV6-5 and the J gene is TRBJ2-7; the D segment might be TRBD1 or TRBD2, since each matches 7 bases. The CDR3 sequence is CASSQGGDVYEQYF. The DNA sequence follows: TGTGCCAGCAGCCAGGGGGGGGATGTCTACGAGCAGTACTTC.